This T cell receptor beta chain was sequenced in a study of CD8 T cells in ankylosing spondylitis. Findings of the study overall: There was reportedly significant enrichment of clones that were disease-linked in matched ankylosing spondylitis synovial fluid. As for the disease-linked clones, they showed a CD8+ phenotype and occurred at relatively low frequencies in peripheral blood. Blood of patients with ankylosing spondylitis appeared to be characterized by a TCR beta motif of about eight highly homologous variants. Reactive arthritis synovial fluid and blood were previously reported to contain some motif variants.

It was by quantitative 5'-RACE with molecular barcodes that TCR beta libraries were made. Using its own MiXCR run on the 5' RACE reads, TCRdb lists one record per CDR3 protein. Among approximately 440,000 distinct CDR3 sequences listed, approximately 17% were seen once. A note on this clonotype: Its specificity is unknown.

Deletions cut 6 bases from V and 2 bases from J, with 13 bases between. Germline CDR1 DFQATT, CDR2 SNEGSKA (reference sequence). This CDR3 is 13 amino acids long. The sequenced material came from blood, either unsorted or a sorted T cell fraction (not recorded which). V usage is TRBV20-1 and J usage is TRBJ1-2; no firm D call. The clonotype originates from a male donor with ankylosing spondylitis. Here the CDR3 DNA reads TGCAGTGCAGCACAAGGTTCCAACTATGGCTACACCTTC. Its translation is CSAAQGSNYGYTF.